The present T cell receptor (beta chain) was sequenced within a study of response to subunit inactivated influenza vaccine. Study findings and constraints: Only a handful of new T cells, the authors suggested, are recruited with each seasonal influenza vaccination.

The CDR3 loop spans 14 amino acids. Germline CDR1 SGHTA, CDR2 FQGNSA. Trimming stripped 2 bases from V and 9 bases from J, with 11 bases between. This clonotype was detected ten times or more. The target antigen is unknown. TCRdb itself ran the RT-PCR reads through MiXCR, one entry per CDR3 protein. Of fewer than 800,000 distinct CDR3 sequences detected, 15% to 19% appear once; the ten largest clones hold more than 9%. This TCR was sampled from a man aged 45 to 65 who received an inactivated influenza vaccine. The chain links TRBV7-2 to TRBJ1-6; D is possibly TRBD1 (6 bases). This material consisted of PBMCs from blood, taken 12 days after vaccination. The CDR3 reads CASSLSRGGSPLHF. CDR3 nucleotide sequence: TGTGCCAGCAGCTTATCCAGGGGTGGTTCACCCCTCCACTTT.